The T cell receptor beta chain described here comes from a study of yellow fever vaccine responses in identical twins. The germline V gene has CDR1 SGHKS and CDR2 YYEKEE (reference sequence). With 4 bases removed from V and 2 bases from J, the gap between germline ends came to 8 bases. The CDR3 has 13 amino acids. Turning to this clonotype: Its antigen remains unidentified.

Study results and limitations: Vaccine T cell responses of twins reportedly seemed partly convergent and partly personalized.

MiXCR was run by TCRdb on the RT-PCR reads, yielding one entry per CDR3 protein. Found here are around 13,000 distinct CDR3 sequences, about 88% of them singletons; the top ten hold 0.65% to 0.7%. The chain couples TRBV5-5 to TRBJ2-3; D unclear. The input for sequencing was T cells from blood (PBMCs), unsorted or a sorted subset (not recorded which), taken before or after yellow fever vaccination (not recorded which). The clonotype originates from a woman between 18 and 29 years old who received the yellow fever vaccine. The CDR3 nucleotides are TGTGCCAGCAGCCAACTTCTCACAGATACGCAGTATTTT. Protein product: CASSQLLTDTQYF.